This entry describes one TCR beta chain. Germline CDR1 and CDR2: SQVTM and ANQGSEA. This CDR3 region has 17 residues. The trim removed 8 bases at V and 4 bases at J, leaving 16 bases unmatched. Treatment given: oral pan-JAK inhibitor, 5-10 mg twice daily. This record comes from a study of CD8+ T cells in alopecia areata. The authors extracted RNA and reverse transcribed it into cDNA as the sequencing template. Generated by immunoSEQ multiplex PCR, the TCRdb table keeps only in-frame clones and is missing some. The sample carries some 180,000 clones, roughly 53% recorded once. The chain has TRBV29-1 and TRBJ2-1; 11 nucleotides align to TRBD1. Sequencing was performed on CD8+ T cells sorted from blood, taken at week 24, from a patient treated with tofacitinib. This receptor was obtained from a human donor with alopecia areata. The CDR3 nucleotides read TGCAGCCCATTGGTGGACAGGGGGCCCTCGGGTTACAATGAGCAGTTCTTC. This encodes CSPLVDRGPSGYNEQFF.